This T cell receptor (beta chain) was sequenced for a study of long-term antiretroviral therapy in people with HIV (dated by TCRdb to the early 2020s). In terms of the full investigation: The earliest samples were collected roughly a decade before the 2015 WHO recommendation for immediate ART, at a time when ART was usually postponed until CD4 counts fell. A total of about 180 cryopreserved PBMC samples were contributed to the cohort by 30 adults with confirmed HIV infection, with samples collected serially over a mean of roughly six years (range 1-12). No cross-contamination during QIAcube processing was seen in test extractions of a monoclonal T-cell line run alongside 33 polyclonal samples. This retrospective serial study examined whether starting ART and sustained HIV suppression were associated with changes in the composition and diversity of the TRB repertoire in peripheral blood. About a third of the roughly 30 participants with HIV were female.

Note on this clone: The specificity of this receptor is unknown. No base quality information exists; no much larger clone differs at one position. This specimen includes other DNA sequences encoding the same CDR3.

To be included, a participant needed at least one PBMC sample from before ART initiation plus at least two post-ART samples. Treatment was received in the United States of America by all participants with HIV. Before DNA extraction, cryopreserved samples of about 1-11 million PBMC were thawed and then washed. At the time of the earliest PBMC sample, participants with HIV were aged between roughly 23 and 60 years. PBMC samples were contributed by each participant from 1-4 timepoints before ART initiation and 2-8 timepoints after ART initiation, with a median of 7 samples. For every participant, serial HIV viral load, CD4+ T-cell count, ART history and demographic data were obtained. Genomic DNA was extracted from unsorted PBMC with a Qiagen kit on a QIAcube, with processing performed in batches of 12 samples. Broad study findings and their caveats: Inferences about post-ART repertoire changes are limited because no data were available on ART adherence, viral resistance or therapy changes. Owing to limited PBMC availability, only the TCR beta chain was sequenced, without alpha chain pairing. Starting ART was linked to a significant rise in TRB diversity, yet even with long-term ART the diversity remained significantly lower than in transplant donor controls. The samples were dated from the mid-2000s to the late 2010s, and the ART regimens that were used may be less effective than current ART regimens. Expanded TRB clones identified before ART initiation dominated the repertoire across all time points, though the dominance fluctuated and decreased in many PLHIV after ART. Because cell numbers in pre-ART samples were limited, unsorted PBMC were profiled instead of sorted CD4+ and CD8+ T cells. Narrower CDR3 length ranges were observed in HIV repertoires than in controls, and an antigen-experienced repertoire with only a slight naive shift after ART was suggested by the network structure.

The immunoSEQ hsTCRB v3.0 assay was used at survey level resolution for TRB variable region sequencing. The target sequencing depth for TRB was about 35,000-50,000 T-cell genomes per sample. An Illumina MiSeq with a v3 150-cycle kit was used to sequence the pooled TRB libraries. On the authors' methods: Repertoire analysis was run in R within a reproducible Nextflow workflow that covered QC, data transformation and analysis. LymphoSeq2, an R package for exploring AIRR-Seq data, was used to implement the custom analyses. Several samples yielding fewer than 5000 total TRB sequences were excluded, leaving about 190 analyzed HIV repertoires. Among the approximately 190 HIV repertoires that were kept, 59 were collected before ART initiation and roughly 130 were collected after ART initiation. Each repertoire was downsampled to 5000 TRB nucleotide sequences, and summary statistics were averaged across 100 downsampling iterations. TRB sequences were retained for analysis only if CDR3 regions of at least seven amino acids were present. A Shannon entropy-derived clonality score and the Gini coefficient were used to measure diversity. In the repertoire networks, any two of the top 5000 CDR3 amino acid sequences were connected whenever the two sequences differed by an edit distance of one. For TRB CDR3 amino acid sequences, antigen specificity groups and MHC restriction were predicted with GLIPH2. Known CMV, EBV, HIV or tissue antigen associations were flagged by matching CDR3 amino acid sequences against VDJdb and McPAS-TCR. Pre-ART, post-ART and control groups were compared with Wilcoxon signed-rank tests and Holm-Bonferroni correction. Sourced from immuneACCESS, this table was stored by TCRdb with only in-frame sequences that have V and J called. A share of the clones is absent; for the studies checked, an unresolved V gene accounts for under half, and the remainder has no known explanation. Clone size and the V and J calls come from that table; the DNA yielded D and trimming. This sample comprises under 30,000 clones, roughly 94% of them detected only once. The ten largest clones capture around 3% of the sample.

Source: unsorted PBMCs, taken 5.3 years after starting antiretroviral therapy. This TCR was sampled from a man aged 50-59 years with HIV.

The sequenced DNA: TGTGCCAGTAGTATAGTACGGGACTCCTACGAGCAGTACTTC. Its translation reads: CASSIVRDSYEQYF. The chain is encoded by TRBV19 joined to TRBJ2-7; tentative D gene TRBD2, with 5 bases matching. V drops 1 base and J drops 0 bases, leaving 7 bases in between. The CDR3 runs 14 amino acids, cysteine and phenylalanine included. Kept here is only the CDR3 DNA, which spans 42 bases and is read in frame from base 1. For CDR1 and CDR2, the germline V gene (reference sequence) lists LNHDA and SQIVND.